The 26 T cell receptor beta chains listed next were all sequenced from one sample in a study of blood T cell repertoires in COVID-19. Clones were sequenced by immunoSEQ multiplex PCR, and TCRdb holds only the in-frame ones, with some missing. The sample includes some 530,000 clones, roughly nine tenths of them seen just once. The material sequenced was PBMCs or T cells enriched from blood (not recorded which). The origin of the receptors is a woman aged 60-70 years who had recovered from COVID-19.

This clone was counted a few times. The chain employs TRBV15 and TRBJ1-2, with D maybe TRBD1 (6 bases). V gave up 0 bases and J gave up 7 bases, with 18 bases separating them. This CDR3 has 16 amino acids. Germline CDR1 and CDR2: LNHNV and YYDKDF (reference sequence). CDR3 loop: CATSRDISGGAGGYTF. DNA for the CDR3: TGTGCCACCAGCAGAGATATTAGTGGGGGGGCCGGTGGCTACACCTTC.

The gene calls are TRBV4-2 and TRBJ2-1; 12 bases are shared with TRBD2. V was pared by 0 bases and J by 7 bases, with 7 bases of the junction left unmatched. Germline-derived CDR1 and CDR2 are LGHNA and YNFKEQ. The CDR3 has 17 residues. The DNA of the CDR3 is TGTGCCAGCAGCCAAGATGATGGGGGACTAGCGGGTAATGAGCAGTTCTTC. Encoded protein: CASSQDDGGLAGNEQFF.

The V and J genes are TRBV28 and TRBJ1-2, with 7 nucleotides matching TRBD1. Germline trimming cut 4 bases from V and 8 bases from J; bases unmatched to any gene: 10. This CDR3 is 14 amino acids long. Germline V gene sequence: CDR1 MDHEN, CDR2 SYDVKM. CDR3 in DNA: TGTGCCAGCAGTTCCACCGGACAGGACGTGGGCTACACCTTC. Protein: CASSSTGQDVGYTF.

This clone has a single count. The V call is TRBV6-2 or TRBV6-3, the J call TRBJ2-7; a weak D match, TRBD2 (5 bases). This CDR3 is 14 amino acids long. V gave up 6 bases and J gave up 1 base, with 13 bases separating them. Per germline, CDR1 MNHEY and CDR2 SVGEGT. The CDR3 sequence is CASSGLAHSYEQYF. The DNA of the CDR3 is TGTGCCAGCAGCGGACTGGCCCATTCCTACGAGCAGTACTTC.

V is TRBV28 and J is TRBJ2-2; 9 nucleotides agree with TRBD2. The CDR3 extends over 15 amino acids. In germline, CDR1 is MDHEN, CDR2 SYDVKM. The J segment lost 4 bases and the V segment lost 6 bases, leaving 6 bases of the junction unmatched. CDR3 protein: CASSPRLAATGELFF. CDR3 sequence (DNA): TGTGCCAGCAGCCCCCGACTAGCGGCCACCGGGGAGCTGTTTTTT.

The V and J genes are TRBV7-2 and TRBJ2-5; 12 bases match TRBD2. Trimming cost V 2 bases and J 10 bases; bases outside gene matches: 5. This CDR3 has 14 amino acids. The germline gives CDR1 SGHTA, CDR2 FQGNSA. The DNA for the CDR3 is TGTGCCAGCAGCTTAATACTAGCGGGGGGAGACCAGTACTTC. Translated, it gives CASSLILAGGDQYF.

The chain's CDR3 is CASSPGGSGNTIYF. In nucleotides, the CDR3 is TGTGCCAGCAGCCCCGGGGGCTCTGGAAACACCATATATTTT. The chain links TRBV3-1 (or the pseudogene TRBV3-2) to TRBJ1-3, with D perhaps TRBD1 (5 bases). The CDR3 extends over 14 amino acids. Trimming cost V 4 bases and J 0 bases, with 7 bases left between them. Per the germline V gene, CDR1 is LGHDT and CDR2 is YNNKEL (reference sequence).

This sequence joins TRBV15 and TRBJ2-7; 11 bases are shared with TRBD1. Germline CDR1 reads LNHNV; CDR2 reads YYDKDF (reference sequence). The length of the CDR3 is 15 residues. V lost 1 base and J lost 3; bases outside the gene matches: 2. The CDR3 region has the DNA TGTGCCACCAGCAGAGCGGGGACAGGGGGCTACGAGCAGTACTTC. Translation gives CATSRAGTGGYEQYF. Full variable domain (rest looked up from reference TRBV15 and TRBJ2-7): DAMVIQNPRYQVTQFGKPVTLSCSQTLNHNVMYWYQQKSSQAPKLLFHYYDKDFNNEADTPDNFQSRRPNTSFCFLDIRSPGLGDTAMYLCATSRAGTGGYEQYFGPGTRLTVT.

The DNA of the CDR3 is TGCGCCAGCAGTGAACTCGAGGGCCTTACCCCGGCTTTCTTT. This codes for CASSELEGLTPAFF. This rearrangement joins TRBV10-1 to TRBJ1-1; D gene unclear. The length of the CDR3 is 14 residues. V shed 3 bases and J shed 11 bases, with 19 bases lying between them. Per germline, CDR1 WNHNN and CDR2 SYGVQD (reference sequence).

This chain links TRBV7-6 with TRBJ2-1; 16 positions match TRBD2. Trimming cost V 3 bases and J 12 bases; bases outside gene matches: 11. In germline, CDR1 is SGHVS, CDR2 FNYEAQ. The CDR3 consists of 17 residues. In DNA form, the CDR3 reads TGTGCCAGCAGCTTCGGGACTAGCGGGGGGGCGATACATGGGCAGTTCTTC. Amino acids: CASSFGTSGGAIHGQFF.

This chain links TRBV24-1 with TRBJ2-7, with D maybe TRBD1 (5 bases). Germline-derived CDR1 and CDR2 are KGHDR and SFDVKD. Between the trimmed V and J ends, which lost 10 bases and 2 bases, there was a span of 11 bases. The CDR3 sequence is 12 residues long. The CDR3 DNA is TGTGCCACAGGCTGCAGGGCCTACGAGCAGTACTTC. It is translated as CATGCRAYEQYF.

This clone was picked up one time. V usage is TRBV5-5 and J usage is TRBJ1-1; D possibly corresponds to TRBD1 (6 bases). The V gene lost 4 bases and the J gene lost 4 bases, with 11 bases spanning the gap. There are 13 residues in the CDR3. Germline-derived CDR1 and CDR2 are SGHKS and YYEKEE (reference sequence). The DNA of the CDR3 is TGTGCCAGCAGCACCACAGGGAGCACTGAAGCTTTCTTT. Protein sequence: CASSTTGSTEAFF.

This clone occurred once. The rearrangement joins TRBV2 to TRBJ1-1, with no clear D. V was pared by 4 bases and J by 3 bases, with 12 bases between. Germline V gene sequence: CDR1 SNHLY, CDR2 FYNNEI. This CDR3 comprises 14 residues. The CDR3 reads CASSAQASYTEAFF. The CDR3 DNA follows: TGTGCCAGCAGTGCGCAGGCGTCCTACACTGAAGCTTTCTTT.

V and J are TRBV10-3 and TRBJ2-4, with TRBD1 identical over 7 bases. The CDR3 covers 14 residues. The junction had 8 bases not matched to a gene; V was cut back by 6 bases and J by 6 bases. Per germline, CDR1 ENHRY and CDR2 SYGVKD. Here the CDR3 reads CAISGTEGANIQYF. CDR3 DNA: TGTGCCATCAGCGGGACAGAGGGAGCAAACATTCAGTACTTC.

The chain has TRBV6-5 and TRBJ2-1, with D possibly matching TRBD2 (6 bases). V lost 2 bases and J 7 bases, leaving 12 bases between the germline ends. The CDR3 has 14 residues. The germline V gene encodes CDR1 MNHEY and CDR2 SVGAGI. CDR3 sequence reads: CASSYATRSNEQFF. In DNA form, the CDR3 reads TGTGCCAGCAGTTACGCGACTAGATCGAATGAGCAGTTCTTC.

The V and J genes are TRBV7-9 and TRBJ2-2; 10 bases line up with TRBD1. J lost 1 base, V lost 4 bases, and 6 bases had no gene match. CDR1 and CDR2 from the germline V gene are SEHNR and FQNEAQ (reference sequence). CDR3 length: 17 amino acids. CDR3 coding DNA: TGTGCCAGCAGCTCCGGGACAGGGGCGATGAACACCGGGGAGCTGTTTTTT. Its translation: CASSSGTGAMNTGELFF.

The rearrangement links TRBV19 to TRBJ2-7; possible D gene TRBD1, 6 bases. Germline V lookup: CDR1 LNHDA, CDR2 SQIVND (reference sequence). Trimming removed 6 bases at V and 2 bases at J, with 14 bases between. CDR3 length: 14 amino acids. CDR3 sequence reads: CASSRDQGTYEQYF. The CDR3 bases are TGTGCCAGTAGCCGGGATCAGGGGACCTACGAGCAGTACTTC. The variable domain in full, with the rest retrieved from reference TRBV19 and TRBJ2-7, is DGGITQSPKYLFRKEGQNVTLSCEQNLNHDAMYWYRQDPGQGLRLIYYSQIVNDFQKGDIAEGYSVSREKKESFPLTVTSAQKNPTAFYLCASSRDQGTYEQYFGPGTRLTVT.

V is TRBV12-3 or TRBV12-4 and J is TRBJ2-5; D not certain. This CDR3 has 12 residues. Between the trimmed V and J ends, which lost 5 bases and 7 bases, there was a span of 11 bases. The CDR3 loop is CASSLYGGTQYF. For the CDR3, the DNA is TGTGCCAGCAGTCTGTACGGCGGGACCCAGTACTTC.

This chain links TRBV28 with TRBJ1-4; 7 bases are a match to TRBD1. The V gene's germline CDR1 is MDHEN and CDR2 SYDVKM. The V gene end was trimmed by 4 bases and the J gene end by 8 bases; junction bases not matched to a gene: 7. This CDR3 has 14 residues. CDR3 region: CASSSGRGDEKLFF. Written as DNA, the CDR3 is TGTGCCAGCAGTTCGGGCAGGGGGGACGAAAAACTGTTTTTT.

V usage is TRBV7-2 and J usage is TRBJ1-6; possibly TRBD1 for D (6 bases). The ends were cut back, 2 bases at V and 6 bases at J, with 8 bases in the middle. This CDR3 spans 14 amino acids. Germline V CDR1 and CDR2: SGHTA, FQGNSA. The CDR3: CASSLQGGNSPLHF. CDR3 coding DNA: TGTGCCAGCAGCTTACAAGGGGGTAATTCACCCCTCCACTTT.

This rearrangement joins TRBV12-3 or TRBV12-4 to TRBJ2-7; TRBD1 is a possible D gene (6 bases). This CDR3 contains 13 residues. Trimming removed 3 bases from V and 6 bases from J, with 12 bases in between. DNA of the CDR3: TGTGCCAGCAGTTTGTTACAGGGAAGCGAGCAGTACGTC. Its translation is CASSLLQGSEQYV.

The chain couples TRBV5-6 to TRBJ2-3; 7 nucleotides match TRBD1. CDR1 and CDR2 from the germline V gene are SGHDT and YYEEEE. J gave up 2 bases and V 4 bases, and 4 bases lay outside the gene matches. The CDR3 is 14 residues long. The CDR3: CASSGDSFTDTQYF. In DNA, the CDR3 is TGTGCCAGCAGCGGGGACAGTTTCACAGATACGCAGTATTTT.

With regard to this clone: This CDR3 is also generated by other DNA sequences in the sample. The chain carries TRBV12-3 or TRBV12-4 and TRBJ1-5; tentative D call: TRBD1 (6 bases). CDR3 length: 13 amino acids. The V end was cut by 6 bases, the J end by 7 bases, with 13 bases between. The DNA for the CDR3 is TGTGCCAGCAGCTGGACAGAGGGCCAGCCCCAGCATTTT. Protein sequence: CASSWTEGQPQHF.

V usage is TRBV19 and J usage is TRBJ2-7; D is perhaps TRBD2 (6 bases). V was shortened by 8 bases and J by 3 bases, with 11 bases between the two germline ends. From germline, CDR1 is LNHDA and CDR2 SQIVND (reference sequence). There are 12 residues in the CDR3. The CDR3 sequence is CASSEGYYEQYF. The CDR3 DNA follows: TGTGCCAGTTCGGAGGGGTACTACGAGCAGTACTTC. The variable domain in full, completed from reference TRBV19 and TRBJ2-7, reads DGGITQSPKYLFRKEGQNVTLSCEQNLNHDAMYWYRQDPGQGLRLIYYSQIVNDFQKGDIAEGYSVSREKKESFPLTVTSAQKNPTAFYLCASSEGYYEQYFGPGTRLTVT.

This sequence joins TRBV5-6 and TRBJ2-7, with 11 nucleotides matching TRBD2. Germline CDR1 is SGHDT and CDR2 is YYEEEE. The CDR3 sequence is 15 residues long. Trimming removed 3 bases from V and 4 bases from J; junction bases left unmatched: 6. Here the CDR3 reads CASSSLSGGGYEQYF. As DNA, the CDR3 is TGTGCCAGCAGCTCCCTTAGCGGGGGGGGATACGAGCAGTACTTC.

Only one count was recorded for this clone. The chain is built from TRBV7-9 and TRBJ2-2, with 9 bases fitting TRBD2. The CDR3 totals 14 residues. With V trimmed by 7 bases and J by 4 bases, 4 bases remained unmatched. Germline V gene sequence: CDR1 SEHNR, CDR2 FQNEAQ (reference sequence). The CDR3 DNA reads TGTGCCAGCACCCTTAGCGGGGGCACCGGGGAGCTGTTTTTT. Its protein is CASTLSGGTGELFF.